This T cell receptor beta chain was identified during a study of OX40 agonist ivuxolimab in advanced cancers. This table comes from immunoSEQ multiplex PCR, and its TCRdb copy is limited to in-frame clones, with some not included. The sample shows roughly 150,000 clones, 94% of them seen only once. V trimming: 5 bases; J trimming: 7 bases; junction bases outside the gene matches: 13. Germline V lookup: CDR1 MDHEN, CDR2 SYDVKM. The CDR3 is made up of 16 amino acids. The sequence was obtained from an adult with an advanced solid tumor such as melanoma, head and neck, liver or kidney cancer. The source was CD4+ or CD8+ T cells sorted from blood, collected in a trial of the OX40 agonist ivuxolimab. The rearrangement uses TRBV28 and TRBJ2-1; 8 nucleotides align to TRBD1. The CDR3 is CASSPPQGAKTNEQFF. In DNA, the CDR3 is TGTGCCAGCAGTCCCCCCCAGGGGGCAAAGACGAATGAGCAGTTCTTC.